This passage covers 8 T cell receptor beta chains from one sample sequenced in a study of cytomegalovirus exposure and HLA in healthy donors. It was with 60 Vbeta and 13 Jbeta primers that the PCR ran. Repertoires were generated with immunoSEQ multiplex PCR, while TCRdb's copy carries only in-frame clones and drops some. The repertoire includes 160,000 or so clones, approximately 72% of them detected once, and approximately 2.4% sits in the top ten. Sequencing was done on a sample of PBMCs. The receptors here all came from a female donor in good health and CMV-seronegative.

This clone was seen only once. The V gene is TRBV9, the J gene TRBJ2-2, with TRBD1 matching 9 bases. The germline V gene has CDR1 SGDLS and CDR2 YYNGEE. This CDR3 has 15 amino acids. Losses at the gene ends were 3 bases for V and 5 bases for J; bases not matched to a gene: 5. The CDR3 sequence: CASSERTGETGELFF. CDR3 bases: TGTGCCAGCAGCGAACGGACAGGGGAAACCGGGGAGCTGTTTTTT.

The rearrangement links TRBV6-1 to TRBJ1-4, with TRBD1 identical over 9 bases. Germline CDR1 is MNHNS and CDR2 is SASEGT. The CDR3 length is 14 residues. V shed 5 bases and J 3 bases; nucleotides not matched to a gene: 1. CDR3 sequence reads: CASSRDRANEKLFF. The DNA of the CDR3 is TGTGCCAGCAGTAGGGACAGGGCTAATGAAAAACTGTTTTTT.

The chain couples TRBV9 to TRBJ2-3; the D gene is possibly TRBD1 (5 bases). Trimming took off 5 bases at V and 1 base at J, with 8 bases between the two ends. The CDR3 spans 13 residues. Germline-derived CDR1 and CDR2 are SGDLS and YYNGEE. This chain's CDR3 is CASSETGTDTQYF. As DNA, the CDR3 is TGTGCCAGCAGTGAGACAGGCACAGATACGCAGTATTTT.

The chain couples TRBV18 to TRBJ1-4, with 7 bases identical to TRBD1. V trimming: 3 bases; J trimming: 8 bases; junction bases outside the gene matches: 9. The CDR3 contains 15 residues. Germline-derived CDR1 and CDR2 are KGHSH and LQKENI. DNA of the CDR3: TGTGCCAGCTCACCCAACAGGGGAGGAGAGGAAAAACTGTTTTTT. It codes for CASSPNRGGEEKLFF.

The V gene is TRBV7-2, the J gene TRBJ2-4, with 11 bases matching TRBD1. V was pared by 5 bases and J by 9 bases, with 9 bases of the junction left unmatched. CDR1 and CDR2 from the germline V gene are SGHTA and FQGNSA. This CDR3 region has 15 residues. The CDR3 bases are TGTGCCAGCAGCGCCAGGGACAGGGGGGGAAGCATTCAGTACTTC. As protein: CASSARDRGGSIQYF. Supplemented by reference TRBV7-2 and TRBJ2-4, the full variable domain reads GAGVSQSPSNKVTEKGKDVELRCDPISGHTALYWYRQSLGQGLEFLIYFQGNSAPDKSGLPSDRFSAERTGGSVSTLTIQRTQQEDSAVYLCASSARDRGGSIQYFGAGTRLSVL.

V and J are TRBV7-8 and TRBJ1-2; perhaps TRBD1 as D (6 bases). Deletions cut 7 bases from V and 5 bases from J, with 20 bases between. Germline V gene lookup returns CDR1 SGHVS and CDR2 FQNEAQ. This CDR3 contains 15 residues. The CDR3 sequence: CASTGRGAQLYGYTF. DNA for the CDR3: TGTGCCAGCACCGGGAGGGGGGCACAACTTTATGGCTACACCTTC.

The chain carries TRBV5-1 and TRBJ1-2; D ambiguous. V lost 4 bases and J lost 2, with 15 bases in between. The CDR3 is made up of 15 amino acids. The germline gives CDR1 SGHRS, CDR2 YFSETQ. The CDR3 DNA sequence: TGCGCCAGCAGCCCGTTTCCGGGAGCCAACTATGGCTACACCTTC. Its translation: CASSPFPGANYGYTF.

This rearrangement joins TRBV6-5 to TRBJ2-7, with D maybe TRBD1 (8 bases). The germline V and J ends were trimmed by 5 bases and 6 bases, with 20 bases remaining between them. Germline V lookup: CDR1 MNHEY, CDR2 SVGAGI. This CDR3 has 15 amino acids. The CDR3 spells CASSPDRAPGGEQYF. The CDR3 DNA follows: TGTGCCAGCAGTCCGGACAGGGCCCCGGGGGGCGAGCAGTACTTC.